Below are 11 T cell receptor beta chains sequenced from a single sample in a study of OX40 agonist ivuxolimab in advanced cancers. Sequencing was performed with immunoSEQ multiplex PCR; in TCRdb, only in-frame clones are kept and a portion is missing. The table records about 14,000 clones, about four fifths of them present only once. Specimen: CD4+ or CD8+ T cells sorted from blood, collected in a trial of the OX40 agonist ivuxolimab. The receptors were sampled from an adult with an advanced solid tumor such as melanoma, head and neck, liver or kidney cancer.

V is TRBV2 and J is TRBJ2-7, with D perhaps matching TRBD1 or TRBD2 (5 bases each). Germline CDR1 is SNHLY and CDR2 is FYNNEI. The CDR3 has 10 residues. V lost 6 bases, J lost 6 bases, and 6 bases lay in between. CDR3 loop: CASRGPEQYF. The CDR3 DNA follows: TGTGCCAGCAGGGGACCCGAGCAGTACTTC.

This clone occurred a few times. The CDR3 nucleotides read TGTGCCAGCAGTGACTCGAAGGACACCGGGGAGCTGTTTTTT. Protein sequence: CASSDSKDTGELFF. V gene TRBV6-4 combines with J gene TRBJ2-2, with D hard to call. The germline V and J ends were trimmed by 0 bases and 3 bases, with 5 bases remaining between them. Germline CDR1 MRHNA, CDR2 SNTAGT. This CDR3 region has 14 residues.

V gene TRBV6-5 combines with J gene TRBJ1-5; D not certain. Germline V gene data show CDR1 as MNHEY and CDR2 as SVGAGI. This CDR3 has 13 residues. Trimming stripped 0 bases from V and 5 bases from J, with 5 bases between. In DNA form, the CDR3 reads TGTGCCAGCAGTTACTCGAGCGATCAGCCCCAGCATTTT. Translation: CASSYSSDQPQHF.

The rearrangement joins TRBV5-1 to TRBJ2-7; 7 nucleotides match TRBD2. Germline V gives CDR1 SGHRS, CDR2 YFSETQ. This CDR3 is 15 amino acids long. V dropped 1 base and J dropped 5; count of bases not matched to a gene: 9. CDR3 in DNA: TGCGCCAGCAGCTTGACAGCGGGGCCGTTCAACGAGCAGTACTTC. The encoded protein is CASSLTAGPFNEQYF.

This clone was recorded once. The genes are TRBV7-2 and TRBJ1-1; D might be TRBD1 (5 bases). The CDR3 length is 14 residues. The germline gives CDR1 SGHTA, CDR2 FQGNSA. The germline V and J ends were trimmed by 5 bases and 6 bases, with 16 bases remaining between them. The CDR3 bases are TGTGCCAGCAGCCTAGGGACCTCCGGGGCTGAAGCTTTCTTT. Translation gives CASSLGTSGAEAFF.

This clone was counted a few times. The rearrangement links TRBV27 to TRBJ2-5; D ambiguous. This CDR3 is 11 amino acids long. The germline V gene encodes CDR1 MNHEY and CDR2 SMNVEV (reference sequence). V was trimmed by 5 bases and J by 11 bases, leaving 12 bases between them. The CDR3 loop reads CASSRTKSQYF. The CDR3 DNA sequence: TGTGCCAGCAGTAGGACCAAGTCTCAGTACTTC.

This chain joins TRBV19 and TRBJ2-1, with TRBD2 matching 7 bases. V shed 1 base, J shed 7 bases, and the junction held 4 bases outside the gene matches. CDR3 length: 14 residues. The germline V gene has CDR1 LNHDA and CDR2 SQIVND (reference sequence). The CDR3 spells CASSIASGGNEQFF. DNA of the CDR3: TGTGCCAGTAGTATAGCTAGCGGAGGGAATGAGCAGTTCTTC.

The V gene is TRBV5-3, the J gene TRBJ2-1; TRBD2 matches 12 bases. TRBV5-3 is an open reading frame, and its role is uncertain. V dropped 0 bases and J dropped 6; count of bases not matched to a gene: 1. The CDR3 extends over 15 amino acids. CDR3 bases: TGTGCCAGAAGCTTGGCTAGCGGGGGGGCCAATGAGCAGTTCTTC. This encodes CARSLASGGANEQFF.

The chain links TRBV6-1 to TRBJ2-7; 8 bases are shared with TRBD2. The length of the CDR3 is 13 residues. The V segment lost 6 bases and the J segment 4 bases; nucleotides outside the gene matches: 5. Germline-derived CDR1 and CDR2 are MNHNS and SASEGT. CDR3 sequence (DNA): TGTGCCAGCAGGACTAGCGAGGTTTACGAGCAGTACTTC. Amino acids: CASRTSEVYEQYF.

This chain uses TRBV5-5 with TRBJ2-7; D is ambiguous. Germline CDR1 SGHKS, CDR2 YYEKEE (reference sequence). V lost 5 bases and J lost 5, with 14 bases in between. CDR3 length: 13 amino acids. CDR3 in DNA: TGTGCCAGCAGTTTAAAGGCCCAGCACGAGCAGTACTTC. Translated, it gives CASSLKAQHEQYF.

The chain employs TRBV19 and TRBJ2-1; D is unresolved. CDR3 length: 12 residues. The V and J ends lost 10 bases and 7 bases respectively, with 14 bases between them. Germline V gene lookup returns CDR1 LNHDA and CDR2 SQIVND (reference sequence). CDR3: CATSDGFNEQFF. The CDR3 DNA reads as TGTGCCACCTCGGACGGATTTAATGAGCAGTTCTTC.